Listed below are T cell receptor beta chains from one sample, sequenced in a study of cytomegalovirus exposure and HLA in healthy donors. Repertoires were generated with immunoSEQ multiplex PCR, while TCRdb's copy carries only in-frame clones and drops some. Of 200,000 or so clones in the sample, about four fifths were seen once. Sequencing input: PBMCs. The origin of the receptors is a male donor in good health and CMV-seropositive. CDR3s include the opening cysteine and the closing phenylalanine or tryptophan. A D gene is named only where the DNA matches it firmly. Part of the rows lack a size; the others show once, few, many or a class for expanded clones.

clone_size j_call v_call d_call cdr3_aa cdr3_nt
- TRBJ1-2 TRBV19 TRBD1 CASSMSRDRSYGYTF TGTGCCAGTAGTATGTCGCGGGACAGGTCTTATGGCTACACCTTC
- TRBJ2-7 TRBV5-1 - CASTTGRNYEQYF TGCGCCAGCACTACTGGGAGAAACTACGAGCAGTACTTC
- TRBJ1-5 TRBV7-8 TRBD1 CASSSRTGSQPQHF TGTGCCAGCAGCTCCAGGACAGGGAGTCAGCCCCAGCATTTT
few TRBJ2-2 TRBV5-1 - CASSLGFRGSYTGELFF TGCGCCAGCAGCTTGGGATTCCGGGGGTCCTACACCGGGGAGCTGTTTTTT
- TRBJ1-3 TRBV9 - CASSVVGALKGNTIYF TGTGCCAGCAGCGTAGTTGGGGCTCTCAAAGGAAACACCATATATTTT
- TRBJ2-1 TRBV30 TRBD2 CAWGGGGYNEQFF TGTGCCTGGGGAGGCGGGGGGTACAATGAGCAGTTCTTC
- TRBJ2-2 TRBV19 TRBD2 CASRTSGGTGELFF TGTGCCAGTAGAACTAGCGGGGGCACCGGGGAGCTGTTTTTT
once TRBJ1-4 TRBV5-5 - CASSERTGLSGKLFF TGTGCCAGCAGCGAAAGAACAGGGTTAAGCGGAAAACTGTTTTTT
- TRBJ2-5 TRBV19 - CASSIGLSQTQYF TGTGCCAGTAGTATAGGTCTCTCCCAGACCCAGTACTTC
- TRBJ2-7 TRBV2 TRBD2 CASILAVFYEQYF TGTGCCAGCATTCTAGCGGTATTTTACGAGCAGTACTTC
- TRBJ1-3 TRBV7-9 - CASSLFSPASGNTIYF TGTGCCAGCAGCTTATTTAGTCCCGCCTCTGGAAACACCATATATTTT
- TRBJ1-1 TRBV29-1 TRBD1 CSVWTGGVEAFF TGCAGCGTTTGGACAGGGGGCGTTGAAGCTTTCTTT
- TRBJ1-1 TRBV5-1 TRBD1 CASSRGDRENTEAFF TGCGCCAGCAGCCGGGGGGACAGGGAGAACACTGAAGCTTTCTTT
- TRBJ2-3 TRBV18 - CASSVKLVTRDTQYF TGTGCCAGCTCCGTTAAACTAGTAACAAGAGATACGCAGTATTTT
- TRBJ2-7 TRBV2 - CASTPDYTYEQYF TGTGCCAGCACCCCGGACTATACCTACGAGCAGTACTTC
once TRBJ2-3 TRBV4-1 - CASSQPNLLADTQYF TGCGCCAGCAGCCAACCGAACCTCTTAGCAGATACGCAGTATTTT
- TRBJ2-7 TRBV6-5 TRBD2 CASSGTSGGAEEQYF TGTGCCAGCAGTGGAACTAGCGGGGGGGCGGAAGAGCAGTACTTC
- TRBJ2-3 TRBV9 - CASSVRPDRLQTDTQYF TGTGCCAGCAGCGTGAGGCCCGACAGGCTTCAAACAGATACGCAGTATTTT
- TRBJ2-7 TRBV9 - CASSGSSYEQYF TGTGCCAGCAGCGGTAGCTCCTACGAGCAGTACTTC
- TRBJ1-3 TRBV5-1 TRBD1 CASSFEDRGTIYF TGCGCCAGCAGCTTTGAGGACAGGGGCACCATATATTTT
once TRBJ2-1 TRBV7-9 TRBD1 CASSQGSGQGFVREQFF TGTGCCAGCAGCCAAGGCTCGGGACAGGGTTTTGTAAGGGAGCAGTTCTTC
once TRBJ1-1 TRBV6-1 - CASSPDSNTEAFF TGTGCCAGCAGCCCCGACAGTAACACTGAAGCTTTCTTT
- TRBJ2-7 TRBV6-6 TRBD2 CASSDTSALSYEQYF TGTGCCAGCAGCGATACTAGCGCGCTCTCCTACGAGCAGTACTTC
few TRBJ1-6 TRBV5-1 TRBD1 CASSLGGGPNSPLHF TGCGCCAGCAGCTTGGGAGGGGGCCCCAATTCACCCCTCCACTTT
- TRBJ2-1 TRBV9 TRBD2 CASSVAPAAGGQFF TGTGCCAGCAGCGTAGCCCCGGCAGCGGGAGGACAGTTCTTC
- TRBJ2-7 TRBV7-9 TRBD1 CASSLMGGQGPFSYEQYF TGTGCCAGCAGCCTTATGGGGGGACAGGGGCCGTTTTCCTACGAGCAGTACTTC
- TRBJ1-1 TRBV4-2 - CASSPQAGEGEAFF TGTGCCAGCAGCCCCCAGGCAGGGGAAGGTGAAGCTTTCTTT
- TRBJ1-1 TRBV7-2 - CASSLARQRAFF TGTGCCAGCAGCTTAGCGAGGCAGAGGGCTTTCTTT
- TRBJ1-2 TRBV7-8 TRBD1 CASSYTGTGHGYTF TGTGCCAGCAGCTATACGGGGACAGGGCATGGCTACACCTTC
- TRBJ1-3 TRBV29-1 - CSVVTDYAGNTIYF TGCAGCGTTGTAACAGACTATGCTGGAAACACCATATATTTT
- TRBJ1-1 TRBV29-1 TRBD1 CSVVFIQGMNTEAFF TGCAGCGTTGTGTTTATACAGGGGATGAACACTGAAGCTTTCTTT
- TRBJ2-1 TRBV14 - CASSPKGFEQFF TGTGCCAGCAGCCCCAAGGGGTTTGAGCAGTTCTTC
- TRBJ2-2 TRBV7-6 TRBD2 CASSLLAGGPYTGELFF TGTGCCAGCAGCTTACTAGCGGGGGGGCCTTACACCGGGGAGCTGTTTTTT
- TRBJ2-3 TRBV5-1 - CASSFESRSTDTQYF TGCGCCAGCAGCTTTGAGTCGAGAAGCACAGATACGCAGTATTTT
few TRBJ2-7 TRBV27 - CASTGRGQAYEQYF TGTGCCAGCACCGGCAGGGGCCAAGCCTACGAGCAGTACTTC
- TRBJ2-5 TRBV7-2 TRBD2 CASTRSSGRALGETQYF TGTGCCAGCACCCGCTCTAGCGGGAGGGCCCTGGGGGAGACCCAGTACTTC
- TRBJ2-7 TRBV19 TRBD2 CASSLNSGKTYEQYF TGTGCCAGTAGTCTCAATAGCGGGAAGACCTACGAGCAGTACTTC
- TRBJ2-7 TRBV9 - CASSPSGTSYEQYF TGTGCCAGCAGCCCATCCGGGACTTCCTACGAGCAGTACTTC
- TRBJ2-3 TRBV5-8 TRBD1 CASSPQGAPSDTQYF TGTGCCAGCAGCCCCCAGGGGGCACCCTCAGATACGCAGTATTTT
- TRBJ2-1 TRBV30 TRBD2 CAWSEGTSGSRNEQFF TGTGCCTGGAGTGAAGGGACTAGCGGGAGCAGGAATGAGCAGTTCTTC
- TRBJ2-7 TRBV11-2 - CASLEFLGEQYF TGTGCCTCCCTCGAGTTTCTTGGTGAGCAGTACTTC
- TRBJ2-7 TRBV28 TRBD2 CASYNPGLAGEEDYEQYF TGTGCCAGCTATAATCCGGGACTAGCGGGAGAAGAAGACTACGAGCAGTACTTC
few TRBJ2-7 TRBV4-3 TRBD2 CASSQGLAGGEQYF TGCGCCAGCAGCCAAGGACTAGCGGGAGGCGAGCAGTACTTC
- TRBJ2-5 TRBV19 TRBD1 CASSIGQGVYQETQYF TGTGCCAGTAGTATCGGACAGGGGGTGTACCAAGAGACCCAGTACTTC
- TRBJ1-5 TRBV18 - CASSPGGGQVANQPQHF TGTGCCAGCTCACCCGGGGGGGGCCAGGTGGCCAATCAGCCCCAGCATTTT
- TRBJ2-7 TRBV4-1 TRBD2 CASSQRSGTAPYEQYF TGCGCCAGCAGCCAGAGAAGCGGGACGGCCCCCTACGAGCAGTACTTC
- TRBJ2-7 TRBV7-3 TRBD2 CASSLLAGGRYEQYF TGTGCCAGCAGCCTTCTAGCGGGGGGTAGATACGAGCAGTACTTC
once TRBJ1-2 TRBV30 - CAWSRGDYGYTF TGTGCCTGGAGTAGGGGTGACTATGGCTACACCTTC
- TRBJ1-1 TRBV7-9 - CSSSLALQEEAFF TGTTCCAGCAGCTTAGCACTACAGGAAGAAGCTTTCTTT
- TRBJ2-7 TRBV7-2 TRBD1 CASSSRTGNEQYF TGTGCCAGCAGCTCTAGGACAGGAAACGAGCAGTACTTC
- TRBJ1-2 TRBV6-6 - CASSLSSGVLNYGCTF TGTGCCAGCAGCCTGTCCTCCGGGGTCCTGAACTATGGCTGCACCTTC
- TRBJ2-7 TRBV25-1 - CASSEWETNREQYF TGTGCCAGCAGTGAATGGGAGACAAATCGCGAGCAGTACTTC
few TRBJ2-7 TRBV6-7 - CASSYSRAMYQPGPRGEQYF TGTGCCAGCAGTTACTCTAGAGCAATGTACCAACCGGGCCCCAGGGGCGAGCAGTACTTC
- TRBJ1-2 TRBV29-1 - CSAAWAGSLGYTF TGCAGCGCTGCGTGGGCGGGTTCTCTCGGCTACACCTTC
- TRBJ1-6 TRBV27 TRBD1 CASSRGPQSSYNSPLHF TGTGCCAGCAGTAGGGGGCCCCAGAGCTCCTATAATTCACCCCTCCACTTT